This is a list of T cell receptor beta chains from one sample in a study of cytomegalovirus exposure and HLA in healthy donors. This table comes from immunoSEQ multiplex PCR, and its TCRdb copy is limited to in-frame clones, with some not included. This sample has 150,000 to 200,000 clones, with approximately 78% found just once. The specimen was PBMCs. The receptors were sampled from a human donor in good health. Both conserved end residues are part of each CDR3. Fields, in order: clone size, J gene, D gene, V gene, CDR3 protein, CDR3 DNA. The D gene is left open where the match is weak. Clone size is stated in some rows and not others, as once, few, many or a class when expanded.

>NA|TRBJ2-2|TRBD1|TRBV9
CASSVRQGADTGELFF
TGTGCCAGCAGCGTAAGACAGGGGGCAGACACCGGGGAGCTGTTTTTT
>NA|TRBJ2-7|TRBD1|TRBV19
CASSGTGAYEQYF
TGTGCCAGCTCCGGGACAGGCGCCTACGAGCAGTACTTC
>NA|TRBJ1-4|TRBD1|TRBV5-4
CASSLRTGLNEKLFF
TGTGCCAGCAGCTTAAGGACAGGGTTAAATGAAAAACTGTTTTTT
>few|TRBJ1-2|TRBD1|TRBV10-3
CAISDREEGQRTNYGYTF
TGTGCCATCAGTGATAGGGAGGAGGGACAGCGAACTAACTATGGCTACACCTTC
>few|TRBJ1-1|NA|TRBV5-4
CASSTGQSPNTEAFF
TGTGCCAGCAGCACAGGACAGAGTCCGAACACTGAAGCTTTCTTT
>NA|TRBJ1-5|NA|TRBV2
CASTRDKNSNQPQHF
TGTGCCAGCACCCGGGACAAAAATAGCAATCAGCCCCAGCATTTT
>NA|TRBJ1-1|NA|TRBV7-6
CASSSSNRNTEAFF
TGTGCCAGCAGCTCCTCGAACAGGAACACTGAAGCTTTCTTT
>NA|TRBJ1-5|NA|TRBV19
CASRTGNQPQHF
TGTGCCAGTAGGACGGGGAATCAGCCCCAGCATTTT
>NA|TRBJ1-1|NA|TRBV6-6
CASSDRTLNTEAFF
TGTGCCAGCAGTGACAGGACTCTGAACACTGAAGCTTTCTTT
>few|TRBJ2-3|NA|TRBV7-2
CASSFPGVPDTQYF
TGTGCCAGCAGCTTCCCCGGGGTCCCAGATACGCAGTATTTT
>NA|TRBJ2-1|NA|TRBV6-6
CASTENPYNEQFF
TGTGCCAGCACCGAGAACCCCTACAATGAGCAGTTCTTC
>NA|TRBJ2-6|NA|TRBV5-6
CASSLVSRRSGANVLTF
TGTGCCAGCAGCTTGGTAAGCAGGCGCTCTGGGGCCAACGTCCTGACTTTC
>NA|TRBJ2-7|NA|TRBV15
CATSRREGDYEQYF
TGTGCCACCAGCAGGAGGGAGGGGGACTACGAGCAGTACTTC
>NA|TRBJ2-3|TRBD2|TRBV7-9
CSSSLAPGGLADTQYF
TGTTCCAGCAGCTTAGCCCCGGGGGGGTTGGCAGATACGCAGTATTTT
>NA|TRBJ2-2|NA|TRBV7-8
CASSLRGLGAGELFF
TGTGCCAGCAGCTTACGGGGTTTAGGCGCCGGGGAGCTGTTTTTT
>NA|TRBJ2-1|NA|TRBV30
CAWVRDSPYNEQFF
TGTGCCTGGGTACGGGACTCCCCCTACAATGAGCAGTTCTTC
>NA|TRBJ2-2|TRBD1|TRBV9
CASSGTGGGTGELFF
TGTGCCAGCAGCGGGACAGGGGGCGGCACCGGGGAGCTGTTTTTT
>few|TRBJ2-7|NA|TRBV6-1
CASTPRVQTHEQYF
TGTGCCAGCACCCCGAGGGTACAGACGCACGAGCAGTACTTC
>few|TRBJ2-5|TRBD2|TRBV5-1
CASSAGTSGGLQETQYF
TGCGCCAGCAGCGCCGGGACTAGCGGGGGCCTCCAAGAGACCCAGTACTTC
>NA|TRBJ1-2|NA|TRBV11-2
CASSLDREDGYTF
TGTGCCAGCAGCTTAGACAGGGAGGATGGCTACACCTTC
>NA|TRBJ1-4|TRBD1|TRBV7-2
CASSVPGQHIKLFF
TGTGCCAGCAGCGTCCCGGGACAGCACATAAAACTGTTTTTT
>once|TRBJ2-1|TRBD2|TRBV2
CASSEEGLAGEEQFF
TGTGCCAGCAGTGAGGAGGGGCTAGCGGGGGAGGAGCAGTTCTTC
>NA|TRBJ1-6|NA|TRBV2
CASSVDRFSNSPLHF
TGTGCCAGCAGTGTCGACAGGTTTTCGAATTCACCCCTCCACTTT
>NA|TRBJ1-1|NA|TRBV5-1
CASSLGRVRSEAFF
TGCGCCAGCAGCTTGGGCAGGGTACGGAGTGAAGCTTTCTTT
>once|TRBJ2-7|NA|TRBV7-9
CASSSAPGTKGHEQYF
TGTGCCAGCAGCTCTGCTCCCGGGACAAAGGGCCACGAGCAGTACTTC
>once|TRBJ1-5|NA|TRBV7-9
CASSLTPQQAVDNQPQHF
TGTGCCAGCAGCTTAACCCCCCAGCAGGCAGTCGACAATCAGCCCCAGCATTTT
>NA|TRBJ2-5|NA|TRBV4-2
CASSQFTGRTQETQYF
TGTGCCAGCAGCCAATTTACGGGGAGGACCCAAGAGACCCAGTACTTC
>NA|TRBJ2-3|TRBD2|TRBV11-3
CASSLGASGSTDTQYF
TGTGCCAGCAGCTTAGGGGCTAGCGGAAGCACAGATACGCAGTATTTT
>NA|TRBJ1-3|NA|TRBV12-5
CASGLTQGSGNTIYF
TGTGCTAGTGGTTTGACCCAGGGCTCTGGAAACACCATATATTTT